The entry that follows covers one T cell receptor (beta chain) sequence. This table comes from immunoSEQ multiplex PCR, and its TCRdb copy is limited to in-frame clones, with some not included. Of around 65,000 clones detected, about 95% appear once; the ten largest clones hold approximately 0.035%. This specimen comes from a study of shared T cell receptors in the human thymus. Germline CDR1 and CDR2: MDHEN and SYDVKM. This CDR3 is 16 amino acids long. V was clipped by 5 bases and J by 0 bases; unmatched bases: 7. Sequenced: thymocytes. This chain joins TRBV28 and TRBJ2-3, with TRBD2 matching 8 bases. The sequence came from a human donor. CDR3 loop: CASSPPGLASTDTQYF. CDR3 nucleotides: TGTGCCAGCAGTCCCCCTGGACTAGCTAGCACAGATACGCAGTATTTT.